The rows below give T cell receptor beta chains drawn from one sample of a study of control samples from healthy donors and cancer patients. Assay used: immunoSEQ multiplex PCR; TCRdb lists only in-frame clones, some missing. Among about 70,000 clones listed, less than 95% were seen once. The source material was blood. These receptors were taken from a woman in her twenties or thirties in good health. Each CDR3 is given with its conserved first and last residue. D genes are given only for firm matches. Only some rows state a clone size, as once, few, many or a class for expanded clones.

clone_size	v_call	cdr3_length	d_call	j_call	cdr3_nt	cdr3_aa
-	TRBV5-4	16	-	TRBJ2-2	TGTGCCAGCAGCTTGGATCGCGGGGAATGGACCGGGGAGCTGTTTTTT	CASSLDRGEWTGELFF
-	TRBV9	19	TRBD2	TRBJ2-1	TGTGCCAGCAGCGTAGGTACTAGCGGGGGGTTACCCTCCTACAATGAGCAGTTCTTC	CASSVGTSGGLPSYNEQFF
once	TRBV7-9	13	-	TRBJ2-1	TGTGCCAGCCGGGAGAACACGGGCAATGAGCAGTTCTTC	CASRENTGNEQFF
-	TRBV19	12	-	TRBJ1-2	TGTGCCAGTAGCGACGGACCCTCTGGCTACACCTTC	CASSDGPSGYTF
-	TRBV28	11	-	TRBJ1-2	TGTGCCAGCAGCCAGGGGTTCAGGGACACCTTC	CASSQGFRDTF
-	TRBV28	14	-	TRBJ2-5	TGTGCCTCAGCGGAGGGGGGGGTCCGGGAGACCCAGTACTTC	CASAEGGVRETQYF
once	TRBV7-2	12	-	TRBJ2-2	TGTGCCAGCAGCTTAGGCACCGGGGAGCTGTTTTTT	CASSLGTGELFF
-	TRBV5-1	14	-	TRBJ1-1	TGCGCCAGCAGGCCAGACCCTATGAACACTGAAGCTTTCTTT	CASRPDPMNTEAFF
-	TRBV7-2	15	-	TRBJ1-6	TGTGCCAGCAGCTTAGAAAGCGGCATAACTTCACCCCTCCACTTT	CASSLESGITSPLHF
-	TRBV5-4	17	TRBD2	TRBJ2-2	TGTGCCAGCAGCTCGGGACTAGCGGGGGGGGACACCGGGGAGCTGTTTTTT	CASSSGLAGGDTGELFF
-	TRBV18	14	-	TRBJ2-1	TGTGCCAGCTCACTCGACAGAGGGCACAATGAGCAGTTCTTC	CASSLDRGHNEQFF
-	TRBV13	16	-	TRBJ2-3	TGTGCCAGCAGCCTAAGGGTGGGGGGCAGCACAGATACGCAGTATTTT	CASSLRVGGSTDTQYF
few	TRBV5-1	14	-	TRBJ1-1	TGCGCCAGCAGCGTAGGAACAGCAAACACTGAAGCTTTCTTT	CASSVGTANTEAFF
-	TRBV30	13	-	TRBJ1-1	TGTGCCTGGAGAAGGGGGGGTTTCACTGAAGCTTTCTTT	CAWRRGGFTEAFF
-	TRBV11-2	13	TRBD2	TRBJ2-2	TGTGCCAGCAGGCGGGGGGGGGCCGGGGAGCTGTTTTTT	CASRRGGAGELFF
-	TRBV25-1	14	-	TRBJ1-4	TGTGCCAGCAGTAACCAGGAATGGGCAGAAAAACTGTTTTTT	CASSNQEWAEKLFF
-	TRBV5-6	11	-	TRBJ1-1	TGTGCCACCCGTCTGAACACTGAAGCTTTCTTT	CATRLNTEAFF
-	TRBV18	15	-	TRBJ1-1	TGTGCCAGCTCACCGATGGCGACCATGAACACTGAAGCTTTCTTT	CASSPMATMNTEAFF
once	TRBV19	15	TRBD1	TRBJ1-6	TGTGCCAGTAGCTTACGTGGACAGGCCAATTCACCCCTCCACTTT	CASSLRGQANSPLHF
-	TRBV7-9	13	-	TRBJ1-4	TGTGCCAGCAGCTTCGGCCATTCCCAAAAACTGTTTTTT	CASSFGHSQKLFF
-	TRBV6-5	15	-	TRBJ2-6	TGTGCCAGCAGCACCGACAGTTCTGGGGCCAACGTCCTGACTTTC	CASSTDSSGANVLTF
few	TRBV27	14	TRBD1	TRBJ1-6	TGTGCCAGCAGTTTAAAGGGGGCGCATTCACCCCTCCACTTT	CASSLKGAHSPLHF
-	TRBV10-3	14	-	TRBJ1-4	TGTGCCATCAGTGATTATGGGACTAATGAAAAACTGTTTTTT	CAISDYGTNEKLFF